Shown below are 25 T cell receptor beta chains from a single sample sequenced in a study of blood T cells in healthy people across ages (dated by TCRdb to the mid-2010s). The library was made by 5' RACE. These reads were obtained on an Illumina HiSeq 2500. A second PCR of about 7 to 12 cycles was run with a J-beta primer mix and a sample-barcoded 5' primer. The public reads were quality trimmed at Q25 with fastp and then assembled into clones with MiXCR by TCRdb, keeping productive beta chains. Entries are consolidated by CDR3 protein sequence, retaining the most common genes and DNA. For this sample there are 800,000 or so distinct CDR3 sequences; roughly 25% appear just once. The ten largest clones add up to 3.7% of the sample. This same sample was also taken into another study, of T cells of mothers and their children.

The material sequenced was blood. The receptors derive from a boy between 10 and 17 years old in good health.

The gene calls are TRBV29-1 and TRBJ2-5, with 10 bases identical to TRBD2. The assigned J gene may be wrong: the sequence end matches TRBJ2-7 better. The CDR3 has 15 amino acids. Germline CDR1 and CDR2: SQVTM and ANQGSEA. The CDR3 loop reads CSVETPSGGAYEQYF. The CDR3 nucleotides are TGCAGCGTTGAAACCCCCAGCGGGGGGGCCTACGAGCAGTACTTC.

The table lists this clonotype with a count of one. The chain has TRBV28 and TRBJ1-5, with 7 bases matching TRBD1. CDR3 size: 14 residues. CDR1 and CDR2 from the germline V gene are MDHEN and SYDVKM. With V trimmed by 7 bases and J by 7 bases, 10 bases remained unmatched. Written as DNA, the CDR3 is TGTGCCAGCATTCAGGGGGGGGCAGAGCAGCCCCAGCATTTT. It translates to CASIQGGAEQPQHF.

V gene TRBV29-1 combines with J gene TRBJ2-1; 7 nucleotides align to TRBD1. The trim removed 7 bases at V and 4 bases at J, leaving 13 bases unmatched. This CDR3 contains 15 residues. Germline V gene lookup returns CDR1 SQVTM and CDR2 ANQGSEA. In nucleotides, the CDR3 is TGCAGCGCCTTGAGTTGGGACAGCCCGTACAATGAGCAGTTCTTC. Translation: CSALSWDSPYNEQFF.

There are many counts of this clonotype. CDR3 in DNA: TGTGCCAGCAGTTACGGGTCGACAGGTGATTCCCAAGAGACCCAGTACTTC. As protein: CASSYGSTGDSQETQYF. This chain connects TRBV6-2 or TRBV6-3 to TRBJ2-5; TRBD1 is a possible D gene (6 bases). V was cut by 2 bases and J by 1 base, with 17 bases left in between. Per germline, CDR1 MNHEY and CDR2 SVGEGT. This CDR3 is 17 amino acids long.

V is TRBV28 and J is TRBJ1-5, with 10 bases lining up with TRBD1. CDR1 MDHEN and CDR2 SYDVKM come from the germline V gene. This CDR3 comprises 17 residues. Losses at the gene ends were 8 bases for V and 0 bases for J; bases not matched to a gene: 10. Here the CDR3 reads CASVRDRGSYSNQPQHF. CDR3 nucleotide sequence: TGTGCCAGCGTTCGGGACAGGGGCTCTTATAGCAATCAGCCCCAGCATTTT.

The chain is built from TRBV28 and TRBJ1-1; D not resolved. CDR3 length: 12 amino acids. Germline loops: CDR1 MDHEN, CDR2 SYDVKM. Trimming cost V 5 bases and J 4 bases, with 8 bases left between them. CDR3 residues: CASSTPFTEAFF. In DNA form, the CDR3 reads TGTGCCAGCAGTACCCCCTTCACTGAAGCTTTCTTT.

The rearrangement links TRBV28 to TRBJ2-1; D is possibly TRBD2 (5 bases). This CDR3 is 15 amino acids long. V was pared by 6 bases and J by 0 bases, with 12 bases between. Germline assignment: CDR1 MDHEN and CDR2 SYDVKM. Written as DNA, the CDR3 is TGTGCCAGCAGGCTACTAGAGAGCTCCTACAATGAGCAGTTCTTC. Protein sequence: CASRLLESSYNEQFF.

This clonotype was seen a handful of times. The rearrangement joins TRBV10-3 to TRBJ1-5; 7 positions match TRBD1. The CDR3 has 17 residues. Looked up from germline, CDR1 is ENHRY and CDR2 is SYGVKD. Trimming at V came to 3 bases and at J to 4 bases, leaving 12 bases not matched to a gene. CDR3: CAISDWDSLLGNQPQHF. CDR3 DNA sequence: TGTGCCATCAGTGACTGGGACAGCCTTCTTGGGAATCAGCCCCAGCATTTT.

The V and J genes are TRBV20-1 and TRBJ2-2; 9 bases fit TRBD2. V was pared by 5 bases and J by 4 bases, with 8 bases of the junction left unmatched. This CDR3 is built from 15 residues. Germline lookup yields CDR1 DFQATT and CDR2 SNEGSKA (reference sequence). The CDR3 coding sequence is TGCAGTGCTGAGGGGACTAGCCGGGGCACCGGGGAGCTGTTTTTT. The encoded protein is CSAEGTSRGTGELFF.

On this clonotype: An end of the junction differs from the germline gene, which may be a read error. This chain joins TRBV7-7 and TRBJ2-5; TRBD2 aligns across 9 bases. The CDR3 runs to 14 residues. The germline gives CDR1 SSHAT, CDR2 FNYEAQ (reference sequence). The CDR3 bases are TGTGCTAGCAGCTTAAGCGGGGGGTATGAGACCCAGTACTTC. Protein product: CASSLSGGYETQYF.

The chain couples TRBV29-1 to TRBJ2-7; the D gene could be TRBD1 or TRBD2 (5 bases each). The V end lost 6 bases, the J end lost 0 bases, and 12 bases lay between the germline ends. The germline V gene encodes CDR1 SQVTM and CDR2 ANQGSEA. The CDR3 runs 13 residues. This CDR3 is CSVGTPSSYEQYF. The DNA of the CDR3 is TGCAGCGTCGGGACCCCGAGCTCCTACGAGCAGTACTTC.

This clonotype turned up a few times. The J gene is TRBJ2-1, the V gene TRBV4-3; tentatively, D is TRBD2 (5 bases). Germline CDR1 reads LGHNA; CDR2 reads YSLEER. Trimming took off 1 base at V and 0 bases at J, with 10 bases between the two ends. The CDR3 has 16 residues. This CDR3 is CASSQVLGSSYNEQFF. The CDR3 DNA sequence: TGCGCCAGCAGCCAAGTTTTAGGGAGCTCCTACAATGAGCAGTTCTTC.

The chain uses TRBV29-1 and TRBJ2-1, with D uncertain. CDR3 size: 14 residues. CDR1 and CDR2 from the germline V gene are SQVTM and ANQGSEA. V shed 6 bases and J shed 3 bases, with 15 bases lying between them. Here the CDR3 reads CSVPGRTLYNEQFF. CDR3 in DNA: TGCAGCGTCCCAGGACGGACGCTCTACAATGAGCAGTTCTTC.

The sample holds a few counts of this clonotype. DNA of the CDR3: TGTGCCAGCGGACCACTAAGGGGGAAGAGCTACGAGCAGTACTTC. This gives the protein CASGPLRGKSYEQYF. V gene TRBV27 combines with J gene TRBJ2-1; D possibly corresponds to TRBD1 (6 bases). TRBJ2-7 matches the DNA end more closely, so the J call is doubtful. The germline CDR1 and CDR2 sequences are MNHEY and SMNVEV (reference sequence). The CDR3 loop spans 15 amino acids.

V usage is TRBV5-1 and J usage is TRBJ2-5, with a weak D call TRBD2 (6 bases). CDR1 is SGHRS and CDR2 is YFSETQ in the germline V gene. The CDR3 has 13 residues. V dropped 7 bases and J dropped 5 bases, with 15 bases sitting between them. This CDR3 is CASRRRAGETQYF. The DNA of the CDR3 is TGCGCCAGCCGTAGGCGGGCGGGGGAGACCCAGTACTTC.

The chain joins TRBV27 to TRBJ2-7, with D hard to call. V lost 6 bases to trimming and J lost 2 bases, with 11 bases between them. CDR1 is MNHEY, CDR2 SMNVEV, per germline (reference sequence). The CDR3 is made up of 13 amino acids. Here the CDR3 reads CASSPGSAYEQYF. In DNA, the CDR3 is TGTGCCAGCAGCCCAGGATCTGCCTACGAGCAGTACTTC.

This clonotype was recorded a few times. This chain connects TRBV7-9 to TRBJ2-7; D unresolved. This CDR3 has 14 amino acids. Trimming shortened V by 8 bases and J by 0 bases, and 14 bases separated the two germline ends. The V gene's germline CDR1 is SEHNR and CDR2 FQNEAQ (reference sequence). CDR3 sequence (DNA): TGTGCCAGCGGATCCAGTTTGAGCTCCTACGAGCAGTACTTC. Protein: CASGSSLSSYEQYF.

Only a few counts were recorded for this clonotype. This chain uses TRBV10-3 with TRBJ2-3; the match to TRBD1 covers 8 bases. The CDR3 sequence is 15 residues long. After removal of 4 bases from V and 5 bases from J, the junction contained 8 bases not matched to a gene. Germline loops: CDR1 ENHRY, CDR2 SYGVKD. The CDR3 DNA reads TGTGCCATCAGTGCCGGACAGGGTATACAAGATACGCAGTATTTT. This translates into CAISAGQGIQDTQYF.

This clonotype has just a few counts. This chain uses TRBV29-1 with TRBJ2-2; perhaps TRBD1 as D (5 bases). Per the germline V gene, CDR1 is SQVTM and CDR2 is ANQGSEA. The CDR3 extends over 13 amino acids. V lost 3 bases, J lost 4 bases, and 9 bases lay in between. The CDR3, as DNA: TGCAGCGTTGATAGGGGCCCCACCGGGGAGCTGTTTTTT. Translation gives CSVDRGPTGELFF.

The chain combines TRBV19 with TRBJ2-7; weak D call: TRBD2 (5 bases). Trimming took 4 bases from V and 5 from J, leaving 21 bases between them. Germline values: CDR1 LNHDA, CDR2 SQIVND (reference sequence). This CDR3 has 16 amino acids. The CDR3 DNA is TGTGCCAGTAGTAGGTCCCACGGGAAGAGTACCCACGAGCAGTACTTC. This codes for CASSRSHGKSTHEQYF.

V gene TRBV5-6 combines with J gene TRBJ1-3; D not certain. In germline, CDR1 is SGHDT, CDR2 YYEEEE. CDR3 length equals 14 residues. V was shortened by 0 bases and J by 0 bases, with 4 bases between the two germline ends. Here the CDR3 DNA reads TGTGCCAGCAGCTTGGACCCCTCTGGAAACACCATATATTTT. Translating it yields CASSLDPSGNTIYF.

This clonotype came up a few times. The CDR3 loop is CASSFKGASDTEAFF. CDR3 nucleotide sequence: TGTGCCAGCAGTTTTAAGGGGGCCTCCGACACTGAAGCTTTCTTT. This chain connects TRBV28 to TRBJ1-1, with 7 bases aligning to TRBD1. CDR1 and CDR2 (germline): MDHEN, SYDVKM. The junction had 7 bases not matched to a gene; V was cut back by 3 bases and J by 3 bases. This CDR3 comprises 15 residues.

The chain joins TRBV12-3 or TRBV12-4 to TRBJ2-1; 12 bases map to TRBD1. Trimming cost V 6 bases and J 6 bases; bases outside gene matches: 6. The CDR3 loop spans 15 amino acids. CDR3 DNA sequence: TGTGCCAGCAGGGGGACAGGGGGCTTGGCCAATGAGCAGTTCTTC. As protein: CASRGTGGLANEQFF.

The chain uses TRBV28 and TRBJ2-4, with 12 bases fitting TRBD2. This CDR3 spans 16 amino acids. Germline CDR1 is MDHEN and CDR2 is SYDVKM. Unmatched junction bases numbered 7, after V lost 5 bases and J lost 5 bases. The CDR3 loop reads CASSQPSGRDENIQYF. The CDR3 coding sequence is TGTGCCAGCAGTCAACCTAGCGGGAGGGACGAAAACATTCAGTACTTC.

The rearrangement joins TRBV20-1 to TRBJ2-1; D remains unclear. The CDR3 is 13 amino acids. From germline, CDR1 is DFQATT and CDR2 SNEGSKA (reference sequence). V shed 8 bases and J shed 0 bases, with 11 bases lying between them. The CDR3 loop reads CSPDPSSYNEQFF. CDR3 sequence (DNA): TGCAGTCCTGACCCTAGCTCCTACAATGAGCAGTTCTTC.